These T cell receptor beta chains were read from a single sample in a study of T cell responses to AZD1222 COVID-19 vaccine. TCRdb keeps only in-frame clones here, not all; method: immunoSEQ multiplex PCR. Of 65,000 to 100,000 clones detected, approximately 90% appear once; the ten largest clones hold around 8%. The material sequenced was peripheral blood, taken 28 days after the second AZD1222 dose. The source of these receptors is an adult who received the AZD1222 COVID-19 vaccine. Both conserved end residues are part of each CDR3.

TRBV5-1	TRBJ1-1	CASSSTDSIITEAFF
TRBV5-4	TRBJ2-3	CASSLARGATDTQYF
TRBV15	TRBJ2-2	CATSRDGTVASGRAPTGELFF
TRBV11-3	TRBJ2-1	CASSGEGRGTLNEQFF
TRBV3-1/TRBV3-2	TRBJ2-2	CASSQVHSSAGELFF
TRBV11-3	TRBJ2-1	CASSKREGGNEQFF
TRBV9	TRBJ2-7	CASSVATGHPDYEQYF
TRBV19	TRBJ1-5	CASSRTISGTGGIEPQHF
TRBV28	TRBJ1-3	CASSAILSGFSGNTIYF
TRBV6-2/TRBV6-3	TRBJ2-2	CASSYSGLADTGELFF
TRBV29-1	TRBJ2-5	CSVPTGLTQYF
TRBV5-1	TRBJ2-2	CASSLPRQDHRDTGELFF
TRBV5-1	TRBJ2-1	CASSRPETGQFNEQFF
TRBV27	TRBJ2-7	CASSPTLGIGNEQYF
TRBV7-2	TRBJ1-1	CATTIVVNTEAFF
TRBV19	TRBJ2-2	CASSIGGGVYTGELFF
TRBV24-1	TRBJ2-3	CATSDSGFSTDTQYF
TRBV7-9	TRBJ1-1	CASSKREAAEAFF
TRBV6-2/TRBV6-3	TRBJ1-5	CASSSGTGRGNQPQHF
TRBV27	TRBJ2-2	CASSFQPWDGELFF
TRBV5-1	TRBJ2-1	CASSAGTSTTYNEQFF
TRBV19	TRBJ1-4	CASSTSYRELTNEKLFF
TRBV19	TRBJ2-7	CASSRTGGPYEQYF
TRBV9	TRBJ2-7	CASSLEGGLHEQYF
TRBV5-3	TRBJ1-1	CARSFVASGRGFNTEAFF
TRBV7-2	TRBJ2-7	CASSLQAGPSYEQYF
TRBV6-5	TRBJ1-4	CASSYQGAEKLFF
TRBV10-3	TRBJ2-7	CAISPGQGTYEQYF
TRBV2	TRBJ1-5	CASMRGGAQGQPQHF
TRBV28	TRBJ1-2	CASTTPQGARGYTF
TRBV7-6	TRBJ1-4	CASSLGQGWVGEKLFF
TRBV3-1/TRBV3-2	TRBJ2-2	CASSHGAMNTGELFF
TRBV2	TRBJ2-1	CASTTGGSRYNEQFF
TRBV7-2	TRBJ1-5	CASRFGTGDSQPQHF
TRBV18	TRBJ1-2	CASSPAGQDYGYTF
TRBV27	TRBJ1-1	CASRTGTGARTEAFF